A selection of T cell receptor beta chains follows, all from one sample in a study of T cell repertoires in cytomegalovirus infection. One entry per CDR3 protein, called by TCRdb with MiXCR from the reads. This table holds some 180,000 distinct CDR3 sequences, about 18% found once. The material sequenced was CD8+ T cells from PBMCs. The receptors stem from a human donor in good health (CMV status not recorded). Some clones in this sample may be carry-over from other donors' samples. The CDR3 runs from the conserved cysteine through the conserved F or W. Each record gives: D gene, J gene, V gene, clone size, CDR3 protein, CDR3 DNA. The D gene is left open where the match is weak. Not all rows give a size; the values are once, few, many and, for expanded clones, a class.

TRBD2 | TRBJ2-5 | TRBV7-3 | . | CASSPAGGTQETQYF | TGTGCCAGCAGCCCCGCCGGGGGGACTCAAGAGACCCAGTACTTC
. | TRBJ2-1 | TRBV12-3/TRBV12-4 | . | CANSLASISEQFF | TGTGCGAACAGTTTAGCGTCAATATCAGAGCAGTTCTTC
. | TRBJ1-4 | TRBV19 | . | CASSSGPRDEKLFF | TGTGCCAGTAGTTCGGGACCCCGAGACGAAAAACTGTTTTTT
. | TRBJ1-2 | TRBV12-3/TRBV12-4 | . | CASSRRTAINYGYTF | TGTGCCAGCAGCCGACGGACAGCCATTAACTATGGCTACACCTTC
TRBD1 | TRBJ1-1 | TRBV7-2 | few | CASSPRTGVNTEAFF | TGTGCCAGCAGCCCAAGGACAGGGGTGAACACTGAAGCTTTCTTT
. | TRBJ1-5 | TRBV28 | few | CASSLWGRDSNQPQHF | TGTGCCAGCAGTTTATGGGGCAGGGATAGCAATCAGCCCCAGCATTTT
TRBD1 | TRBJ2-7 | TRBV7-6 | . | CASSLAIGPGTGLEQYF | TGTGCCAGCAGCTTAGCGATAGGTCCCGGGACAGGTCTCGAGCAGTACTTC
. | TRBJ2-7 | TRBV7-4 | . | CALGASYEQYF | TGTGCCCTGGGAGCCAGCTACGAGCAGTACTTC
. | TRBJ2-1 | TRBV27 | . | CASSGGVRNEQFF | TGTGCCAGCAGTGGCGGGGTACGCAATGAGCAGTTCTTC
TRBD1 | TRBJ2-7 | TRBV7-2 | few | CASSLWDRSSYEQYF | TGTGCCAGCAGCTTATGGGACAGGAGCTCCTACGAGCAGTACTTC
. | TRBJ1-2 | TRBV19 | . | CASSRSVGWDTETPYGYTF | TGTGCCAGTAGTAGATCGGTTGGCTGGGACACCGAAACACCCTATGGCTACACCTTC
. | TRBJ1-1 | TRBV6-1 | few | CASPDTREAFF | TGTGCCAGTCCAGACACTCGTGAAGCTTTCTTT
TRBD1 | TRBJ1-2 | TRBV7-9 | few | CASNNPDRGNGYTF | TGTGCCAGCAACAATCCGGACAGGGGGAATGGCTACACCTTC
. | TRBJ2-2 | TRBV27 | . | CASSFRRNGGELFF | TGTGCCAGCAGTTTCAGGAGGAACGGCGGGGAGCTGTTTTTT
. | TRBJ1-2 | TRBV7-9 | . | CASSLEPPPDGYGYTF | TGTGCCAGCAGCTTAGAACCCCCTCCAGACGGCTATGGCTACACCTTC
. | TRBJ2-1 | TRBV7-2 | many | CASSLVDISSYNEQFF | TGTGCCAGCAGCTTAGTGGACATAAGCTCCTACAATGAGCAGTTCTTC
. | TRBJ1-1 | TRBV7-6 | once | CASSWAGDGPEAFF | TGTGCCAGCAGCTGGGCCGGGGATGGCCCTGAAGCTTTCTTT
TRBD2 | TRBJ2-1 | TRBV6-2/TRBV6-3 | few | CASSRRLAGDNEQFF | TGTGCCAGCAGTAGAAGACTAGCGGGTGACAATGAGCAGTTCTTC
. | TRBJ2-6 | TRBV9 | few | CASSVDGVGANVLTF | TGTGCCAGCAGCGTAGATGGGGTTGGGGCCAACGTCCTGACTTTC
. | TRBJ2-1 | TRBV7-2 | many | CASSLRASLRPTDNEQFF | TGTGCCAGCAGCTTAAGGGCTTCACTCCGTCCCACCGACAATGAGCAGTTCTTC
. | TRBJ2-1 | TRBV12-3/TRBV12-4 | few | CASSPLQDLRFF | TGTGCCAGCAGCCCACTCCAGGATTTGCGGTTCTTC
TRBD2 | TRBJ2-7 | TRBV10-3 | . | CAISAGLGGAYEQYF | TGTGCCATCAGTGCTGGGCTCGGGGGGGCCTACGAGCAGTACTTC
. | TRBJ2-2 | TRBV7-8 | few | CASSLGRSNTGELFF | TGTGCCAGCAGCTTAGGACGTTCCAACACCGGGGAGCTGTTTTTT
. | TRBJ1-1 | TRBV7-2 | . | CASSLRTEGAFF | TGTGCCAGCAGCTTAAGGACGGAGGGAGCTTTCTTT
. | TRBJ1-5 | TRBV12-3/TRBV12-4 | . | CASSPSGGTQPQHF | TGTGCCAGCAGTCCGAGTGGGGGAACTCAGCCCCAGCATTTT
. | TRBJ2-2 | TRBV7-9 | . | CASSPPQGSGELFF | TGTGCCAGCAGCCCCCCCCAGGGCTCCGGGGAGCTGTTTTTT
. | TRBJ2-1 | TRBV7-2 | . | CASSWTANEQFF | TGTGCCAGCAGCTGGACGGCCAATGAGCAGTTCTTC
. | TRBJ1-3 | TRBV28 | . | CASRGGSSGNTIYF | TGTGCCTCGCGGGGGGGCTCCTCTGGAAACACCATATATTTT
. | TRBJ1-2 | TRBV11-2 | many | CASSLDGPRNYGYTF | TGTGCCAGCAGCTTAGACGGGCCCCGGAACTATGGCTACACCTTC
. | TRBJ2-5 | TRBV4-1 | . | CASSHPGEETQYF | TGCGCCAGCAGCCATCCAGGGGAAGAGACCCAGTACTTC
TRBD1 | TRBJ2-7 | TRBV6-2/TRBV6-3 | few | CASSKQGTGEQYF | TGTGCCAGCAGCAAACAGGGGACAGGCGAGCAGTACTTC
. | TRBJ2-7 | TRBV7-2 | few | CASSPGGGPAYEQYF | TGTGCCAGCAGCCCAGGGGGGGGGCCAGCCTACGAGCAGTACTTC
. | TRBJ1-4 | TRBV13 | . | CASSFGHTINEKLFF | TGTGCCAGCAGCTTCGGACATACGATTAATGAAAAACTGTTTTTT
. | TRBJ2-7 | TRBV12-3/TRBV12-4 | few | CASSLGPITFYEQYF | TGTGCCAGCAGTTTGGGGCCCATAACCTTCTACGAGCAGTACTTC
. | TRBJ2-2 | TRBV7-2 | many | CASSLDTNTGELFF | TGTGCCAGCAGCTTAGACACGAACACCGGGGAGCTGTTTTTT
. | TRBJ2-2 | TRBV29-1 | . | CSVERDPMRELFF | TGCAGCGTTGAAAGGGACCCTATGCGGGAGCTGTTTTTT
TRBD1 | TRBJ1-1 | TRBV25-1 | few | CASCRGGWAEAFF | TGTGCCAGCTGCAGAGGGGGCTGGGCTGAAGCTTTCTTT
. | TRBJ1-2 | TRBV7-9 | few | CASSSPKGEAVYGYTF | TGTGCCAGCAGCTCTCCCAAAGGGGAGGCAGTCTATGGCTACACCTTC
TRBD2 | TRBJ2-7 | TRBV27 | few | CASSLSSGGFSEQYF | TGTGCCAGCAGTTTATCTAGCGGGGGATTCAGCGAGCAGTACTTC
. | TRBJ1-3 | TRBV20-1 | . | CSATTSGNTIYF | TGCAGTGCTACCACCTCGGGAAACACCATATATTTT
. | TRBJ1-4 | TRBV29-1 | . | CSVGEGGESKWFF | TGCAGCGTGGGAGAGGGAGGCGAGTCGAAATGGTTTTTT
. | TRBJ2-1 | TRBV7-2 | . | CASSSGPDHYNEQFF | TGTGCCAGCAGCTCGGGACCGGATCACTACAATGAGCAGTTCTTC
. | TRBJ2-1 | TRBV19 | few | CASSISQGNNEQFF | TGTGCCAGTAGTATAAGCCAGGGGAACAATGAGCAGTTCTTC
TRBD2 | TRBJ2-7 | TRBV20-1 | . | CSARVSGDSYEQYF | TGCAGTGCTAGAGTTAGCGGGGATTCCTACGAGCAGTACTTC
TRBD1 | TRBJ1-2 | TRBV29-1 | . | CSVGGTANYGYTF | TGCAGCGTTGGTGGGACAGCGAACTATGGCTACACCTTC
. | TRBJ2-7 | TRBV29-1 | . | CSVELRKSTSSYEQYF | TGCAGCGTTGAGCTGAGGAAATCCACGAGCTCCTACGAGCAGTACTTC
. | TRBJ2-3 | TRBV28 | . | CASSLSGGEITDTQYF | TGTGCCAGCAGTTTATCAGGCGGGGAGATCACAGATACGCAGTATTTT